This record covers a single T cell receptor (beta chain). Method: immunoSEQ multiplex PCR; TCRdb's copy keeps in-frame clones and lacks some. The table has about 140,000 clones, around 83% seen once. This entry comes from a study of blood T cell repertoires in COVID-19. Study as a whole: Samples of COVID-19 (acute and convalescent) were obtained from the United States, Italy and Spain.

CDR1 and CDR2 from the germline V gene are SGHDT and YYEEEE. This CDR3 has 14 residues. Trimming at V came to 5 bases and at J to 5 bases, leaving 4 bases not matched to a gene. The chain links TRBV5-6 to TRBJ2-3, with TRBD2 identical over 11 bases. Sequencing was carried out using peripheral blood. The TCR was taken from a human donor in a cohort sampled during active COVID-19. The CDR3 loop is CASSSLAGGDTQYF. CDR3 coding DNA: TGTGCCAGCAGTTCCCTAGCGGGAGGAGATACGCAGTATTTT.